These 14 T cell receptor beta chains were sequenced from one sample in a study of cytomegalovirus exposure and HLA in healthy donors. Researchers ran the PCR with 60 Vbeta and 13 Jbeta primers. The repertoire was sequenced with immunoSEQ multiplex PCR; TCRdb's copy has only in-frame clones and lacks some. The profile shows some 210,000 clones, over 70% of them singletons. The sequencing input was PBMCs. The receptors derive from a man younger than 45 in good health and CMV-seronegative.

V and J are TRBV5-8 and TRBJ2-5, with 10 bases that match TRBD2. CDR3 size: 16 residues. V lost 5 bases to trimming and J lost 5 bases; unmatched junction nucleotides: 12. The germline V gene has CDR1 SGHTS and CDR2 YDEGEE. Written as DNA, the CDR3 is TGTGCCAGCAGATTACTAGCGGGACTATCTCGGGAGACCCAGTACTTC. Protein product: CASRLLAGLSRETQYF.

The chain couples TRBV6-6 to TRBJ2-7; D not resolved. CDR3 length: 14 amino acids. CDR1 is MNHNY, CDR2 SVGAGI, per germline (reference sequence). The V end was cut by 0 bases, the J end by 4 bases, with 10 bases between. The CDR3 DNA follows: TGTGCCAGCAGTTACTCGGGCAGAACTTACGAGCAGTACTTC. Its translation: CASSYSGRTYEQYF.

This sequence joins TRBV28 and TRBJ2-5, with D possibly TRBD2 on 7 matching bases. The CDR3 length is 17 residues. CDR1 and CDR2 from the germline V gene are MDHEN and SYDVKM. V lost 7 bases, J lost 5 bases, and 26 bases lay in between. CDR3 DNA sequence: TGTGCCAGCATGCCCATACTGGGGGGGGCAGAAGTGGAGACCCAGTACTTC. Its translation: CASMPILGGAEVETQYF. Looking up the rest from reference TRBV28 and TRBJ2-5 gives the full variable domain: DVKVTQSSRYLVKRTGEKVFLECVQDMDHENMFWYRQDPGLGLRLIYFSYDVKMKEKGDIPEGYSVSREKKERFSLILESASTNQTSMYLCASMPILGGAEVETQYFGPGTRLLVL.

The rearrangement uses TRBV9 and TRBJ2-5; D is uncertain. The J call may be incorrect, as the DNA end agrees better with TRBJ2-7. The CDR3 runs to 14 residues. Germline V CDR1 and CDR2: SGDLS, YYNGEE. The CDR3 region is CASSVGRSSYEQYF. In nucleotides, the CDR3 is TGTGCCAGCAGCGTAGGAAGGAGCTCCTACGAGCAGTACTTC.

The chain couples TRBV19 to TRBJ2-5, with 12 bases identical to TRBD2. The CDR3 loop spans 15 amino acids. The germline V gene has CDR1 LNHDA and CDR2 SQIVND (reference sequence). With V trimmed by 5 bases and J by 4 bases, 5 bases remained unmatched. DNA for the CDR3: TGTGCCAGTAGTCCCCCGGGACTAGCGGGAGAGACCCAGTACTTC. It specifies CASSPPGLAGETQYF.

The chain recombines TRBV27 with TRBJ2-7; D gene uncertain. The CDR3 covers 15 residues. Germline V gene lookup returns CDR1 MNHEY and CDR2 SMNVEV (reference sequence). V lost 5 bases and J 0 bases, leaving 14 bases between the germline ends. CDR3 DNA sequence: TGTGCCAGCAGTCCAAGTTTCAAGAGCTCCTACGAGCAGTACTTC. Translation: CASSPSFKSSYEQYF.

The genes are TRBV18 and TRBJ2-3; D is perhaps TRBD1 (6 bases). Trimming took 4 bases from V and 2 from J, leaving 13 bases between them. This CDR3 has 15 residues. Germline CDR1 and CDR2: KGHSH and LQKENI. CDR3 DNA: TGTGCCAGCTCACAGAGGACAGTTAACACAGATACGCAGTATTTT. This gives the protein CASSQRTVNTDTQYF.

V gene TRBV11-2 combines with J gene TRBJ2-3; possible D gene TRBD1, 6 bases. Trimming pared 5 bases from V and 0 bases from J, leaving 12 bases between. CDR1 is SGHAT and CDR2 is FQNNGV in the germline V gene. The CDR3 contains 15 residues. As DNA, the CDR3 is TGTGCCAGCAGCCAACAGGGACCTAGCACAGATACGCAGTATTTT. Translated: CASSQQGPSTDTQYF.

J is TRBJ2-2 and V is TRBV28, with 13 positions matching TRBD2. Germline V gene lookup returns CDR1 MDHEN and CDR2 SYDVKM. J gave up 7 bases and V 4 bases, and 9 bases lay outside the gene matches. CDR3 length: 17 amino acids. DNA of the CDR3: TGTGCCAGCAGTTCAGCGGGACTAGCGGGGCACGGCGGGGAGCTGTTTTTT. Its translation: CASSSAGLAGHGGELFF.

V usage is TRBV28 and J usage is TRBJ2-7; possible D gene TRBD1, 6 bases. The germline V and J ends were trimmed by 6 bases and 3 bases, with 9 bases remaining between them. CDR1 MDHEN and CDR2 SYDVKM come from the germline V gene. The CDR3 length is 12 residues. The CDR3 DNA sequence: TGTGCCAGCAGGACAGGAAACTACGAGCAGTACTTC. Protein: CASRTGNYEQYF.

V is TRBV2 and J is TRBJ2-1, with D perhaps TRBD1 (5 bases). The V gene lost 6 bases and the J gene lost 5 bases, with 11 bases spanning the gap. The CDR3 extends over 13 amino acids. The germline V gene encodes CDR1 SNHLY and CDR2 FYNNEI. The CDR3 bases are TGTGCCAGCAGGGGGCCACCCCACAATGAGCAGTTCTTC. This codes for CASRGPPHNEQFF.

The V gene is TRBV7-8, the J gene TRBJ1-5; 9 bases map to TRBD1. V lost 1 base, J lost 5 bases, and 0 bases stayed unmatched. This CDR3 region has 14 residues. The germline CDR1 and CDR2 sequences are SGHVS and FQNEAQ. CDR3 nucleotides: TGTGCCAGCAGCTTAGGACAGGGGGATCAGCCCCAGCATTTT. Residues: CASSLGQGDQPQHF. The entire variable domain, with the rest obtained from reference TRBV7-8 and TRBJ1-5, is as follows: GAGVSQSPRYKVAKRGQDVALRCDPISGHVSLFWYQQALGQGPEFLTYFQNEAQLDKSGLPSDRFFAERPEGSVSTLKIQRTQQEDSAVYLCASSLGQGDQPQHFGDGTRLSIL.

The DNA of the CDR3 is TGTGCCACCAGCAGAGATCGAGTCTATGGCTACACCTTC. Encoded protein: CATSRDRVYGYTF. The chain links TRBV15 to TRBJ1-2, with D hard to call. Germline V gene data show CDR1 as LNHNV and CDR2 as YYDKDF (reference sequence). The CDR3 consists of 13 residues. The ends were cut back, 0 bases at V and 4 bases at J, with 6 bases in the middle.

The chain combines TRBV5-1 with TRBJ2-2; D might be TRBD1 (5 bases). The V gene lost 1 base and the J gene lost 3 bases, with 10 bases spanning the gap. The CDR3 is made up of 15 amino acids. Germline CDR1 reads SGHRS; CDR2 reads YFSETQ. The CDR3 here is CASSLSDSYTGELFF. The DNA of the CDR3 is TGCGCCAGCAGCTTGTCAGACAGTTACACCGGGGAGCTGTTTTTT.